The subject of this entry is one T cell receptor beta chain. Its antigen is not known. CDR1 is ENHRY, CDR2 SYGVKD, per germline. V gave up 2 bases and J gave up 6 bases, with 11 bases separating them. CDR3 length: 13 amino acids. The data stem from a study of blood T cells in healthy people across ages. General study findings and limits: Any changes in expanded clonotypes were possibly confounded, as donor CMV status remained unknown. Unsorted PBMC material precluded a definitive naive versus antigen-experienced comparison.

Then a second PCR, running about 6 to 12 cycles, was carried out with a sample-barcoded 5' primer and a J-beta primer mix. TCRdb ran MiXCR on the 5' RACE reads and lists one entry per CDR3 protein. The data hold about 1.7 million distinct CDR3 sequences, with 28% observed a single time. This chain uses TRBV10-3 with TRBJ2-7; tentative D call: TRBD2 (6 bases). The source is a woman in her 30s in good health. The sample comprised blood. For the CDR3, the DNA is TGTGCCATCAGTGAGCCGACTAGAGGCGAGCAGTACTTC. Translating gives CAISEPTRGEQYF.